This T cell receptor beta chain was captured in a study of post-analysis software for immune sequencing data. Overall study context: Included among the disease courses, which were recorded for the cohort, were relapsing-remitting, secondary progressive and progressive-relapsing multiple sclerosis. Points from the study as a whole: Several TRBV segments (TRBV5-6, TRBV5-1 and TRBV20-1 among them) occurred more frequently in patients than in controls.

Each TCR beta cDNA library carried unique molecular identifiers. TCRdb re-called the PCR reads through MiXCR, storing one row per CDR3 protein. The table has some 260,000 distinct CDR3 sequences, 35% to 40% seen once. The CDR3 length is 18 residues. CDR1 is MGHDK and CDR2 is SYGVNS in the germline V gene. The V end lost 2 bases, the J end lost 0 bases, and 17 bases lay between the germline ends. This clonotype was observed at least ten times. No antigen is known for it. Specimen: blood. The chain is built from TRBV25-1 and TRBJ2-4; no clear D. This TCR was sampled from a girl between 10 and 17 years old with multiple sclerosis. CDR3 in DNA: TGTGCCAGCAGTGAAAATTTAGTAACAGCTCAAGCCAAAAACATTCAGTACTTC. It codes for CASSENLVTAQAKNIQYF.